These 20 T cell receptor beta chains came from one sample sequenced in a study of cytomegalovirus exposure and HLA in healthy donors. 60 Vbeta and 13 Jbeta primers were used in PCR. Clones were read by immunoSEQ multiplex PCR, and TCRdb kept only the in-frame ones, dropping some. The sample shows under 150,000 clones, 70% to 80% of them seen only once. Source material: PBMCs. The origin of the receptors is a woman aged 40-49 years in good health and CMV-seropositive.

This chain uses TRBV19 with TRBJ2-7; 7 bases agree with TRBD2. The ends lost 3 bases at V and 9 bases at J; junction bases unmatched: 14. The CDR3 is 15 amino acids. Germline loops: CDR1 LNHDA, CDR2 SQIVND (reference sequence). The CDR3 here is CASSIPSGTGGRQYF. The CDR3 nucleotides are TGTGCCAGTAGTATTCCGAGCGGGACTGGAGGTCGGCAGTACTTC. The whole variable domain, remainder taken from reference TRBV19 and TRBJ2-7, is DGGITQSPKYLFRKEGQNVTLSCEQNLNHDAMYWYRQDPGQGLRLIYYSQIVNDFQKGDIAEGYSVSREKKESFPLTVTSAQKNPTAFYLCASSIPSGTGGRQYFGPGTRLTVT.

J is TRBJ1-3 and V is TRBV7-2, with 7 bases matching TRBD1. V lost 6 bases, J lost 5 bases, and 7 bases stayed unmatched. Germline V gene data show CDR1 as SGHTA and CDR2 as FQGNSA. CDR3 length equals 14 residues. The CDR3 loop reads CASSPDRARNTIYF. CDR3 coding DNA: TGTGCCAGCAGTCCCGACAGGGCAAGAAACACCATATATTTT.

V gene TRBV9 combines with J gene TRBJ2-2, with TRBD2 matching over 9 bases. The CDR3 extends over 16 amino acids. CDR1 SGDLS and CDR2 YYNGEE come from the germline V gene. J gave up 2 bases and V 0 bases, and 2 bases lay outside the gene matches. The CDR3 spells CASSVVSGRNTGELFF. Written as DNA, the CDR3 is TGTGCCAGCAGCGTAGTTAGCGGGAGAAACACCGGGGAGCTGTTTTTT.

The sample holds a few counts of this clone. The DNA for the CDR3 is TGCGCCAGCAGCTTAAGGCCTCGGGACAGGGGAGGGTTGGAGACCCAGTACTTC. Translation gives CASSLRPRDRGGLETQYF. This chain links TRBV5-1 with TRBJ2-5; 10 bases map to TRBD1. The CDR3 consists of 18 residues. The V gene's germline CDR1 is SGHRS and CDR2 YFSETQ. J was trimmed by 5 bases and V by 2 bases; bases with no gene match: 15.

The rearrangement links TRBV19 to TRBJ2-1; 10 nucleotides match TRBD2. Germline-derived CDR1 and CDR2 are LNHDA and SQIVND (reference sequence). V lost 5 bases, J lost 5 bases, and 9 bases stayed unmatched. The CDR3 is 16 amino acids. The DNA of the CDR3 is TGTGCCAGTAGTTTCTTAGCGGGAGGAGGAAACAATGAGCAGTTCTTC. Protein: CASSFLAGGGNNEQFF.

This chain links TRBV27 with TRBJ2-7; a weak D match, TRBD1 (6 bases). The CDR3 has 14 amino acids. In germline, CDR1 is MNHEY, CDR2 SMNVEV (reference sequence). V dropped 1 base and J dropped 7 bases, with 14 bases sitting between them. The CDR3, as DNA: TGTGCCAGCAGTTTATGGGCAGGGGATAGGGAGCAGTACTTC. It translates to CASSLWAGDREQYF.

The chain joins TRBV15 to TRBJ2-3; TRBD2 aligns across 9 bases. Germline V gene sequence: CDR1 LNHNV, CDR2 YYDKDF (reference sequence). This CDR3 is 15 amino acids long. The V gene end was trimmed by 1 base and the J gene end by 6 bases; junction bases not matched to a gene: 5. Written as DNA, the CDR3 is TGTGCCACCAGCAGAGTAGCGGGAGCCTCCGATACGCAGTATTTT. Protein sequence: CATSRVAGASDTQYF.

The V gene is TRBV6-1, the J gene TRBJ2-1; D is unclear. The CDR3 extends over 14 amino acids. V was clipped by 2 bases and J by 4 bases, with 9 bases between them. Germline V gene sequence: CDR1 MNHNS, CDR2 SASEGT. The CDR3 region is CASSERSPYNEQFF. For the CDR3, the DNA is TGTGCCAGCAGTGAAAGGAGCCCGTACAATGAGCAGTTCTTC.

This chain links TRBV6-5 with TRBJ1-1; TRBD1 is a possible D gene (5 bases). Germline loops: CDR1 MNHEY, CDR2 SVGAGI. Trimming shortened V by 5 bases and J by 2 bases, and 9 bases separated the two germline ends. CDR3 size: 13 residues. CDR3 residues: CASSGQLNTEAFF. CDR3 DNA: TGTGCCAGCAGTGGACAATTAAACACTGAAGCTTTCTTT.

A few counts support this clone. The chain is built from TRBV4-1 and TRBJ2-1; 13 bases are a match to TRBD2. With V trimmed by 4 bases and J by 6 bases, 3 bases remained unmatched. The germline gives CDR1 MGHRA, CDR2 YSYEKL. This CDR3 region has 15 residues. The CDR3 nucleotides are TGCGCCAGCAGCCGTGGACTAGCGGGAGCCAATGAGCAGTTCTTC. It codes for CASSRGLAGANEQFF.

The rearrangement joins TRBV10-1 to TRBJ2-7; 8 nucleotides align to TRBD2. Germline CDR1 WNHNN, CDR2 SYGVQD (reference sequence). The CDR3 length is 14 residues. With 0 bases clipped from V and 5 bases from J, the junction kept 3 bases outside the gene matches. CDR3 coding DNA: TGCGCCAGCAGTGAGTCGGGACTAGTCAACGAGCAGTACTTC. Residues: CASSESGLVNEQYF.

On this clone: Other DNA sequences in this specimen translate into the identical CDR3. The chain recombines TRBV7-9 with TRBJ2-1; 9 nucleotides agree with TRBD2. The V gene end was trimmed by 0 bases and the J gene end by 2 bases; junction bases not matched to a gene: 2. The CDR3 is 16 residues long. Germline V lookup: CDR1 SEHNR, CDR2 FQNEAQ (reference sequence). The CDR3 region is CASSLALAGTYNEQFF. The CDR3 DNA is TGTGCCAGCAGCTTAGCCCTAGCGGGGACCTACAATGAGCAGTTCTTC.

The genes are TRBV10-3 and TRBJ2-5; the D gene is possibly TRBD1 (6 bases). Trimming removed 5 bases from V and 5 bases from J, with 12 bases in between. The germline V gene has CDR1 ENHRY and CDR2 SYGVKD. The CDR3 loop spans 13 amino acids. As DNA, the CDR3 is TGTGCCATCAGTCAGAACAGGGTGGAGACCCAGTACTTC. Translated, it gives CAISQNRVETQYF.

The chain couples TRBV7-2 to TRBJ1-2, with D possibly TRBD1 on 6 matching bases. Germline CDR1 SGHTA, CDR2 FQGNSA. This CDR3 contains 15 residues. V was pared by 4 bases and J by 5 bases, with 17 bases between. The CDR3 here is CASSSAAGAFYGYTF. The DNA of the CDR3 is TGTGCCAGCAGCTCAGCCGCAGGGGCTTTTTATGGCTACACCTTC.

With regard to this clone: At one end the junction does not follow the germline gene, possibly because of a read error. The chain employs TRBV28 and TRBJ1-1, with D tentatively TRBD1 (5 bases). CDR1 MDHEN and CDR2 SYDVKM come from the germline V gene. The CDR3 is made up of 14 amino acids. The CDR3 loop reads CASSSLTVNAEAFF. The CDR3 DNA sequence: TGTGCCAGCAGTTCCCTGACAGTGAACGCTGAAGCTTTCTTT.

The chain uses TRBV6-1 and TRBJ1-6; TRBD1 agrees at 7 bases. The V gene end was trimmed by 5 bases and the J gene end by 7 bases; junction bases not matched to a gene: 8. The CDR3 spans 15 residues. The V gene's germline CDR1 is MNHNS and CDR2 SASEGT. The CDR3 DNA follows: TGTGCCAGCAGTATAGGGGGCGGTGGGAATTCACCCCTCCACTTT. Protein: CASSIGGGGNSPLHF.

This clone was counted a few times. The chain couples TRBV6-6 to TRBJ1-5, with TRBD1 matching 7 bases. The ends lost 8 bases at V and 1 base at J; junction bases unmatched: 8. Germline CDR1 MNHNY, CDR2 SVGAGI (reference sequence). CDR3 length: 15 amino acids. The CDR3 spells CASSPPGQSNQPQHF. CDR3 DNA: TGTGCCAGCTCCCCCCCGGGACAGAGCAATCAGCCCCAGCATTTT.

The CDR3 region has the DNA TGTGCCAGCAGCGTCGGGACAGGACGACCGGCCTACGAGCAGTACTTC. It is translated as CASSVGTGRPAYEQYF. The V gene is TRBV7-8, the J gene TRBJ2-7; 8 bases fit TRBD1. This CDR3 is 16 amino acids long. V lost 5 bases and J lost 2; bases outside the gene matches: 11. Germline CDR1 is SGHVS and CDR2 is FQNEAQ. The full variable domain, with the rest looked up from reference TRBV7-8 and TRBJ2-7, is GAGVSQSPRYKVAKRGQDVALRCDPISGHVSLFWYQQALGQGPEFLTYFQNEAQLDKSGLPSDRFFAERPEGSVSTLKIQRTQQEDSAVYLCASSVGTGRPAYEQYFGPGTRLTVT.

V is TRBV30 and J is TRBJ1-4; TRBD1 is a possible D gene (6 bases). In germline, CDR1 is GTSNPN, CDR2 SVGIG (reference sequence). This CDR3 contains 16 residues. V lost 0 bases to trimming and J lost 4 bases, with 15 bases between them. The CDR3 bases are TGTGCCTGGAGTGTGCCGTTACAGGGATTTAATGAAAAACTGTTTTTT. Translation: CAWSVPLQGFNEKLFF. Using reference TRBV30 and TRBJ1-4 for the parts outside the CDR3, the full variable domain is SQTIHQWPATLVQPVGSPLSLECTVEGTSNPNLYWYRQAAGRGLQLLFYSVGIGQISSEVPQNLSASRPQDRQFILSSKKLLLSDSGFYLCAWSVPLQGFNEKLFFGSGTQLSVL.

The chain links TRBV7-9 to TRBJ2-1, with TRBD2 identical over 10 bases. Germline assignment: CDR1 SEHNR and CDR2 FQNEAQ (reference sequence). V shed 2 bases and J 8 bases; nucleotides not matched to a gene: 6. The CDR3 covers 15 residues. This chain's CDR3 is CASSLSSGRGYEQFF. DNA for the CDR3: TGTGCCAGCAGCTTATCTAGCGGGAGAGGCTATGAGCAGTTCTTC.